The 23 T cell receptor beta chains below come from one sample, sequenced in a study of blood T cell repertoires in COVID-19. The method was immunoSEQ multiplex PCR; TCRdb's version includes in-frame clones alone and lacks a portion of them. The table records some 200,000 clones, approximately 90% of them present only once. The sequenced sample consisted of PBMCs or T cells enriched from blood (not recorded which). Source of these receptors: a woman in her twenties or thirties who had recovered from COVID-19.

The chain links TRBV30 to TRBJ1-4, with 11 bases aligning to TRBD1. The CDR3 consists of 16 residues. Germline V gene sequence: CDR1 GTSNPN, CDR2 SVGIG (reference sequence). Trimming cost V 5 bases and J 2 bases; bases outside gene matches: 7. CDR3: CAWDLGQGGTNEKLFF. The CDR3 nucleotides read TGTGCCTGGGACTTGGGACAGGGGGGTACTAATGAAAAACTGTTTTTT.

This chain connects TRBV21-1 to TRBJ2-1; the table assigns TRBD2, which was not confirmed against the DNA. TRBV21-1 is noted as a pseudogene. The CDR3 is 19 amino acids. CDR3 DNA: TGTGCCAGGGAGCGGGGGCCCCAGCGGCTGAGAGTAACATACAATGAGCAGTTCTTC. Translating gives CARERGPQRLRVTYNEQFF.

V gene TRBV6-5 combines with J gene TRBJ1-2; 8 bases fit TRBD1. Germline CDR1 and CDR2: MNHEY and SVGAGI. With 6 bases clipped from V and 6 bases from J, the junction kept 6 bases outside the gene matches. The CDR3 contains 13 residues. The CDR3: CASSPDRVHGYTF. CDR3 sequence (DNA): TGTGCCAGCAGCCCGGACAGGGTCCATGGCTACACCTTC.

The CDR3 DNA reads as TGTGCCAGCACCGAAAGGGGGAGCACCGGGGAGCTGTTTTTT. Its protein product is CASTERGSTGELFF. The rearrangement links TRBV21-1 to TRBJ2-2; the D segment call TRBD1 is taken from the table without a DNA check. TRBV21-1 is reported as a pseudogene. This CDR3 is 14 amino acids long.

This chain uses TRBV19 with TRBJ1-2; 11 nucleotides align to TRBD1. The CDR3 runs 16 residues. The V gene's germline CDR1 is LNHDA and CDR2 SQIVND (reference sequence). V shed 5 bases, J shed 0 bases, and the junction held 5 bases outside the gene matches. The CDR3 bases are TGTGCCAGTAGTTTCGGACAGGGGGCTACTAACTATGGCTACACCTTC. Its protein is CASSFGQGATNYGYTF.

The chain recombines TRBV28 with TRBJ2-5, with TRBD2 matching 9 bases. This CDR3 has 16 residues. V gave up 6 bases and J gave up 5 bases; unmatched junction bases: 13. Germline V gene sequence: CDR1 MDHEN, CDR2 SYDVKM. CDR3 sequence: CASRPLSAGGRETQYF. The DNA of the CDR3 is TGTGCCAGCAGGCCCCTTAGCGCGGGGGGGCGCGAGACCCAGTACTTC. Combining the CDR3 with reference TRBV28 and TRBJ2-5 gives the whole variable domain DVKVTQSSRYLVKRTGEKVFLECVQDMDHENMFWYRQDPGLGLRLIYFSYDVKMKEKGDIPEGYSVSREKKERFSLILESASTNQTSMYLCASRPLSAGGRETQYFGPGTRLLVL.

This clone occurred a few times. The CDR3 region is CASSMRQGAFNEQFF. The DNA for the CDR3 is TGTGCCAGCAGCATGAGACAGGGGGCTTTCAATGAGCAGTTCTTC. The chain employs TRBV7-9 and TRBJ2-1, with 10 nucleotides matching TRBD1. Germline CDR1 reads SEHNR; CDR2 reads FQNEAQ (reference sequence). There are 15 residues in the CDR3. V dropped 5 bases and J dropped 6; count of bases not matched to a gene: 7. The complete variable domain, with remaining parts taken from reference TRBV7-9 and TRBJ2-1, reads DTGVSQNPRHKITKRGQNVTFRCDPISEHNRLYWYRQTLGQGPEFLTYFQNEAQLEKSRLLSDRFSAERPKGSFSTLEIQRTEQGDSAMYLCASSMRQGAFNEQFFGPGTRLTVL.

This clone was detected only once. The chain is built from TRBV5-6 and TRBJ1-2, with 8 positions matching TRBD1. The CDR3 runs 15 residues. Germline-derived CDR1 and CDR2 are SGHDT and YYEEEE. V trimming: 4 bases; J trimming: 1 base; junction bases outside the gene matches: 6. The chain's CDR3 is CASSPGTGLNYGYTF. The DNA for the CDR3 is TGTGCCAGCAGCCCTGGGACAGGTCTTAACTATGGCTACACCTTC.

The V call is TRBV19, the J call TRBJ2-3; 13 nucleotides agree with TRBD2. This CDR3 is built from 17 residues. CDR1 is LNHDA and CDR2 is SQIVND in the germline V gene (reference sequence). Trimming cost V 5 bases and J 6 bases; bases outside gene matches: 11. The CDR3, as DNA: TGTGCCAGTAGTTCCTCGGGACTAGCGGGGATGAGGGATACGCAGTATTTT. As protein: CASSSSGLAGMRDTQYF.

The rearrangement uses TRBV4-1 and TRBJ2-3; TRBD2 matches 11 bases. This CDR3 spans 16 amino acids. Per germline, CDR1 MGHRA and CDR2 YSYEKL. V was clipped by 0 bases and J by 3 bases; unmatched bases: 2. CDR3 in DNA: TGCGCCAGCAGCCAAGAGGTAGCGGGGGGGACAGATACGCAGTATTTT. Amino acid sequence: CASSQEVAGGTDTQYF.

J is TRBJ1-2 and V is TRBV10-3; TRBD1 aligns across 10 bases. Germline lookup yields CDR1 ENHRY and CDR2 SYGVKD. J lost 5 bases, V lost 4 bases, and 1 base had no gene match. The CDR3 length is 13 residues. The CDR3 sequence: CAISGDRGYGYTF. As DNA, the CDR3 is TGTGCCATCAGTGGGGACAGGGGTTATGGCTACACCTTC.

The CDR3 protein is CASSLAGGELYEQYF. CDR3 in DNA: TGTGCCAGCAGTTTGGCTGGCGGGGAACTCTACGAGCAGTACTTC. The V call is TRBV27, the J call TRBJ2-7, with a tentative D call TRBD2 (6 bases). CDR1 and CDR2 from the germline V gene are MNHEY and SMNVEV (reference sequence). The CDR3 sequence is 15 residues long. The germline V and J ends were trimmed by 3 bases and 3 bases, with 15 bases remaining between them.

The rearrangement uses TRBV24-1 and TRBJ2-4; D is possibly TRBD1 (6 bases). The length of the CDR3 is 13 residues. V lost 3 bases and J lost 6, with 8 bases in between. Germline CDR1 is KGHDR and CDR2 is SFDVKD. The CDR3 loop is CATSDAGANIQYF. The CDR3 nucleotides read TGTGCCACCAGTGATGCAGGGGCAAACATTCAGTACTTC.

This clone was picked up one time. V is TRBV5-5 and J is TRBJ2-3, with 8 bases aligning to TRBD1. Trimming at V came to 3 bases and at J to 5 bases, leaving 5 bases not matched to a gene. Per the germline V gene, CDR1 is SGHKS and CDR2 is YYEKEE (reference sequence). The length of the CDR3 is 14 residues. The CDR3 nucleotides are TGTGCCAGCAGCTGGGGGACAGGCAGAGATACGCAGTATTTT. It specifies CASSWGTGRDTQYF.

This clone is a singleton in its sample. The chain employs TRBV7-9 and TRBJ2-3; D unclear. V gave up 1 base and J gave up 5 bases, with 7 bases separating them. Germline V lookup: CDR1 SEHNR, CDR2 FQNEAQ (reference sequence). The CDR3 is 13 residues long. Here the CDR3 reads CASSLDLRDTQYF. CDR3 in DNA: TGTGCCAGCAGCTTAGATCTAAGAGATACGCAGTATTTT.

This clone was counted a few times. The chain combines TRBV7-2 with TRBJ1-2; possible D gene TRBD1, 5 bases. Trimming left V 4 bases short and J 6 bases short, with 15 bases between. The germline CDR1 and CDR2 sequences are SGHTA and FQGNSA. The CDR3 is 14 residues long. The CDR3 DNA sequence: TGTGCCAGCAGCTCGGGGGAGGCAGGGAATGGCTACACCTTC. Its protein is CASSSGEAGNGYTF.

V and J are TRBV12-5 and TRBJ1-2; D remains unclear. CDR3 length equals 11 residues. V shed 3 bases and J shed 6 bases, with 5 bases lying between them. The germline V gene has CDR1 LGHNT and CDR2 FRNRAP. CDR3 sequence (DNA): TGTGCTAGTGGTTTACTACATGGCTACACCTTC. It is translated as CASGLLHGYTF.

V usage is TRBV15 and J usage is TRBJ1-1; 8 positions match TRBD1. Trimming cost V 0 bases and J 4 bases; bases outside gene matches: 4. This CDR3 is built from 15 residues. Germline V CDR1 and CDR2: LNHNV, YYDKDF (reference sequence). The CDR3 DNA reads as TGTGCCACCAGCAGAGATCCGGACAGGGTCACTGAAGCTTTCTTT. Protein: CATSRDPDRVTEAFF.

The V gene is TRBV30, the J gene TRBJ1-5; a possible D gene is TRBD1 (5 bases). There are 13 residues in the CDR3. Trimming took 2 bases from V and 4 from J, leaving 9 bases between them. Germline loops: CDR1 GTSNPN, CDR2 SVGIG (reference sequence). The CDR3 DNA sequence: TGTGCCTGGAGTCTTGACAGTAATCAGCCCCAGCATTTT. It translates to CAWSLDSNQPQHF.

The chain is built from TRBV5-1 and TRBJ1-1; D ambiguous. CDR3 length equals 13 residues. The germline V and J ends were trimmed by 3 bases and 4 bases, with 10 bases remaining between them. CDR1 and CDR2 from the germline V gene are SGHRS and YFSETQ. CDR3 nucleotides: TGCGCCAGCAGCTCGGACGGAGGCACTGAAGCTTTCTTT. As protein: CASSSDGGTEAFF. Looking up the rest from reference TRBV5-1 and TRBJ1-1 gives the full variable domain: KAGVTQTPRYLIKTRGQQVTLSCSPISGHRSVSWYQQTPGQGLQFLFEYFSETQRNKGNFPGRFSGRQFSNSRSEMNVSTLELGDSALYLCASSSDGGTEAFFGQGTRLTVV.

This chain uses TRBV29-1 with TRBJ1-2; D call uncertain. Germline V gives CDR1 SQVTM, CDR2 ANQGSEA. V was trimmed by 1 base and J by 4 bases, leaving 10 bases between them. CDR3 length equals 13 residues. This chain's CDR3 is CSVEVSVGYGYTF. The CDR3 DNA reads as TGCAGCGTTGAAGTTTCGGTTGGCTATGGCTACACCTTC.

This clone has a single count. This chain joins TRBV9 and TRBJ1-1; possible D gene TRBD1, 5 bases. Germline CDR1 and CDR2: SGDLS and YYNGEE. This CDR3 is 15 amino acids long. V was trimmed by 0 bases and J by 1 base, leaving 10 bases between them. Written as DNA, the CDR3 is TGTGCCAGCAGCGTAGTCGGGCAGGGGAACACTGAAGCTTTCTTT. The encoded protein is CASSVVGQGNTEAFF.

The J gene is TRBJ2-1, the V gene TRBV6-2 or TRBV6-3; D not certain. Germline V lookup: CDR1 MNHEY, CDR2 SVGEGT. V gave up 0 bases and J gave up 0 bases, with 6 bases separating them. This CDR3 has 15 amino acids. CDR3 in DNA: TGTGCCAGCAGTTACTCCCAGCGCTCCTACAATGAGCAGTTCTTC. Its translation: CASSYSQRSYNEQFF.